What follows are 30 T cell receptor beta chains derived from one specimen sequenced in a study of blood T cells in healthy people across ages. For the second PCR, which ran for roughly 7 to 11 cycles, a sample-barcoded 5' primer and a J-beta primer mix were used. TCRdb recomputed calls from the 5' RACE reads with MiXCR, one row per CDR3 protein. The data contain 800,000 to 1,000,000 distinct CDR3 sequences, about 48% of them seen just once; the ten biggest clones take up about an eighth. Sequenced: blood. Receptor source: a man aged 25 to 40 in good health.

This clonotype appeared a few times. The genes are TRBV3-1 and TRBJ2-7; perhaps TRBD2 as D (6 bases). V lost 6 bases to trimming and J lost 3 bases, with 12 bases between them. The germline CDR1 and CDR2 sequences are LGHDT and YNNKEL (reference sequence). CDR3 length: 13 residues. The chain's CDR3 is CASRAGSFYEQYF. The CDR3 DNA is TGTGCCAGCAGGGCGGGGTCCTTCTACGAGCAGTACTTC.

The chain is built from TRBV14 and TRBJ2-1; D is unresolved. There are 15 residues in the CDR3. Germline V lookup: CDR1 SGHDN, CDR2 FVKESK. Trimming pared 0 bases from V and 6 bases from J, leaving 12 bases between. The CDR3 spells CASSQDNLLLNEQFF. The CDR3 region has the DNA TGTGCCAGCAGCCAAGATAACCTCCTACTCAATGAGCAGTTCTTC.

This chain links TRBV6-1 with TRBJ1-1, with 10 bases that match TRBD1. Losses at the gene ends were 6 bases for V and 4 bases for J; bases not matched to a gene: 5. There are 14 residues in the CDR3. Germline values: CDR1 MNHNS, CDR2 SASEGT. CDR3 loop: CASSPTGGRTEAFF. Here the CDR3 DNA reads TGTGCCAGCAGCCCGACAGGGGGCCGCACTGAAGCTTTCTTT.

The J gene is TRBJ2-3, the V gene TRBV6-1; 10 bases agree with TRBD2. This CDR3 has 15 residues. Germline loops: CDR1 MNHNS, CDR2 SASEGT. Unmatched junction bases numbered 7, after V lost 6 bases and J lost 4 bases. CDR3 loop: CASRSGGAGADTQYF. The CDR3 region has the DNA TGTGCCAGCAGAAGCGGGGGGGCGGGGGCAGATACGCAGTATTTT.

Turning to this clonotype: A much bigger clone sits one base away, suggesting this may be a read error. The CDR3 sequence: CAGSLFGTDNEQFF. The CDR3 region has the DNA TGTGCCGGCAGCTTATTCGGGACTGACAATGAGCAGTTCTTC. The V call is TRBV7-3, the J call TRBJ2-1; maybe TRBD2 (6 bases). CDR3 length equals 14 residues. Germline V CDR1 and CDR2: SGHTA, FQGTGA.

This clonotype was seen a handful of times. This chain joins TRBV2 and TRBJ2-3, with D possibly called TRBD1 or TRBD2 (6 bases each). The V end lost 2 bases, the J end lost 6 bases, and 18 bases lay between the germline ends. CDR1 and CDR2 (germline): SNHLY, FYNNEI. The CDR3 totals 16 residues. Here the CDR3 reads CASSERGAQSLDTQYF. For the CDR3, the DNA is TGTGCCAGCAGTGAAAGGGGGGCTCAATCTCTCGATACGCAGTATTTT.

This clonotype was counted only a few times. This chain joins TRBV5-1 and TRBJ2-1; no clear D. V was shortened by 0 bases and J by 0 bases, with 4 bases between the two germline ends. The CDR3 extends over 14 amino acids. Germline assignment: CDR1 SGHRS and CDR2 YFSETQ. CDR3 residues: CASSLDTSYNEQFF. CDR3 nucleotides: TGCGCCAGCAGCTTGGACACCTCCTACAATGAGCAGTTCTTC.

The chain carries TRBV11-2 and TRBJ2-5; maybe TRBD2 (5 bases). The germline V gene encodes CDR1 SGHAT and CDR2 FQNNGV. Trimming took off 4 bases at V and 2 bases at J, with 14 bases between the two ends. There are 15 residues in the CDR3. The CDR3 reads CASSWSPAEQETQYF. In DNA, the CDR3 is TGTGCCAGCAGCTGGAGCCCAGCGGAGCAAGAGACCCAGTACTTC.

This clonotype occurred many times. The chain combines TRBV4-2 with TRBJ2-5; possibly TRBD1 for D (6 bases). The CDR3 has 16 residues. The V end lost 0 bases, the J end lost 4 bases, and 15 bases lay between the germline ends. CDR1 and CDR2 (germline): LGHNA, YNFKEQ. Here the CDR3 reads CASSQDGGTRSETQYF. Here the CDR3 DNA reads TGTGCCAGCAGCCAAGATGGGGGCACGCGTTCAGAGACCCAGTACTTC.

The genes are TRBV14 and TRBJ2-1; no clear D gene. Trimming cost V 4 bases and J 6 bases, with 16 bases left between them. CDR1 is SGHDN and CDR2 is FVKESK in the germline V gene. The length of the CDR3 is 15 residues. Written as DNA, the CDR3 is TGTGCCAGCAGCCCCTTGGGCTGGTACGGCAATGAGCAGTTCTTC. It is translated as CASSPLGWYGNEQFF.

This clonotype is a singleton in its sample. This rearrangement joins TRBV5-6 to TRBJ2-1, with 8 bases aligning to TRBD2. Germline V lookup: CDR1 SGHDT, CDR2 YYEEEE. CDR3 length: 13 amino acids. J gave up 13 bases and V 0 bases, and 6 bases lay outside the gene matches. DNA for the CDR3: TGTGCCAGCAGCTTGGCCCGGGGGGGGGCTCAGTTCTTC. Translating it yields CASSLARGGAQFF.

There are many counts of this clonotype. CDR3 in DNA: TGTGCCAGCAGTCCCAACACCTACGAGCAGTACTTC. It specifies CASSPNTYEQYF. The chain joins TRBV28 to TRBJ2-7; D not resolved. Germline V CDR1 and CDR2: MDHEN, SYDVKM. The CDR3 has 12 residues. V gave up 5 bases and J gave up 2 bases, with 7 bases separating them.

The chain joins TRBV6-1 to TRBJ2-1; 8 bases align to TRBD2. After removal of 4 bases from V and 6 bases from J, the junction contained 5 bases not matched to a gene. The CDR3 totals 14 residues. CDR1 and CDR2 (germline): MNHNS, SASEGT. CDR3 in amino acids: CASSGPRGGNEQFF. The DNA for the CDR3 is TGTGCCAGCAGTGGCCCTCGGGGGGGCAATGAGCAGTTCTTC.

This clonotype was picked up many times. The V and J genes are TRBV4-2 and TRBJ2-1, with D perhaps TRBD2 (5 bases). CDR3 length equals 15 residues. Germline loops: CDR1 LGHNA, CDR2 YNFKEQ. Trimming took 0 bases from V and 6 from J, leaving 12 bases between them. The CDR3: CASSQDIPSSNEQFF. Here the CDR3 DNA reads TGTGCCAGCAGCCAAGACATCCCTAGCTCCAATGAGCAGTTCTTC.

This sequence joins TRBV7-2 and TRBJ2-1; the D gene is possibly TRBD2 (5 bases). The length of the CDR3 is 15 residues. Germline CDR1 is SGHTA and CDR2 is FQGNSA. V lost 5 bases to trimming and J lost 5 bases, with 16 bases between them. CDR3 coding DNA: TGTGCCAGCAGCGTGGAAGTAGCGAGGGACAATGAGCAGTTCTTC. Protein: CASSVEVARDNEQFF. The full variable domain, in which reference TRBV7-2 and TRBJ2-1 provide the parts outside the CDR3, is GAGVSQSPSNKVTEKGKDVELRCDPISGHTALYWYRQSLGQGLEFLIYFQGNSAPDKSGLPSDRFSAERTGGSVSTLTIQRTQQEDSAVYLCASSVEVARDNEQFFGPGTRLTVL.

This clonotype was seen a single time. V gene TRBV27 combines with J gene TRBJ2-1, with 9 bases lining up with TRBD2. V dropped 5 bases and J dropped 5; count of bases not matched to a gene: 7. The germline V gene has CDR1 MNHEY and CDR2 SMNVEV (reference sequence). The CDR3 has 15 residues. The CDR3: CASSGGASGNNEQFF. In DNA form, the CDR3 reads TGTGCCAGCAGTGGGGGGGCTAGCGGGAACAATGAGCAGTTCTTC.

V gene TRBV5-1 combines with J gene TRBJ2-3; 11 nucleotides agree with TRBD2. The V segment lost 4 bases and the J segment 0 bases; nucleotides outside the gene matches: 13. The CDR3 has 19 amino acids. Per germline, CDR1 SGHRS and CDR2 YFSETQ. CDR3: CASSDSGTSGFASTDTQYF. The DNA of the CDR3 is TGCGCCAGCAGCGACTCCGGGACTAGCGGTTTTGCTAGCACAGATACGCAGTATTTT.

This clonotype occurred a few times. One end of the junction varies from germline; a read error may be responsible. The chain carries TRBV7-8 and TRBJ2-7; 10 nucleotides align to TRBD2. CDR3 length equals 15 residues. Germline V lookup: CDR1 SGHVS, CDR2 FQNEAQ. The CDR3: CASNLAGGKTYEQYF. The CDR3 region has the DNA TGTGCCAGCAACTTAGCGGGGGGTAAGACCTACGAGCAGTACTTC.

This clonotype was recorded at least ten times. V is TRBV29-1 and J is TRBJ2-1; D uncertain. The CDR3 has 15 amino acids. CDR1 is SQVTM and CDR2 is ANQGSEA in the germline V gene. Trimming left V 2 bases short and J 0 bases short, with 11 bases between. This CDR3 is CSVETAAHSYNEQFF. The CDR3 DNA reads as TGCAGCGTTGAAACGGCAGCACACTCCTACAATGAGCAGTTCTTC.

The chain combines TRBV12-3 or TRBV12-4 with TRBJ2-7; no firm D call. V was clipped by 5 bases and J by 10 bases, with 18 bases between them. The CDR3 has 13 residues. The CDR3 region is CASSPRPWGEQYF. The CDR3 bases are TGTGCCAGCAGTCCCCGACCATGGGGTGAACAGTACTTC.

This clonotype was counted between two and nine times. CDR3 nucleotide sequence: TGTGCCAGCGGGACTAGCGGATACACCGGGGAGCTGTTTTTT. Translated, it gives CASGTSGYTGELFF. The rearrangement links TRBV6-5 to TRBJ2-2, with 11 bases identical to TRBD2. Germline V gene lookup returns CDR1 MNHEY and CDR2 SVGAGI. The CDR3 sequence is 14 residues long. With V trimmed by 8 bases and J by 3 bases, 2 bases remained unmatched.

V and J are TRBV7-2 and TRBJ2-3; D possibly corresponds to TRBD1 (7 bases). The CDR3 is 15 amino acids. CDR1 is SGHTA, CDR2 FQGNSA, per germline. Deletions cut 5 bases from V and 9 bases from J, with 21 bases between. In DNA form, the CDR3 reads TGTGCCAGCAGCACCAGCTCCCCGACAGGGAGGACGCAGTATTTT. Its translation is CASSTSSPTGRTQYF.

The CDR3 DNA sequence: TGCGCCAGCAGCCAAGATTGGTTGTCTCTCCGAGCAGCAGATACGCAGTATTTT. Translating gives CASSQDWLSLRAADTQYF. V usage is TRBV4-3 and J usage is TRBJ2-3, with unresolved D. Germline CDR1 is LGHNA and CDR2 is YSLEER. CDR3 length: 18 residues. The V and J ends lost 0 bases and 4 bases respectively, with 20 bases between them.

This rearrangement joins TRBV7-2 to TRBJ2-7; no reliable D call. This CDR3 contains 13 residues. Germline V CDR1 and CDR2: SGHTA, FQGNSA. The V gene lost 0 bases and the J gene lost 5 bases, with 8 bases spanning the gap. In nucleotides, the CDR3 is TGTGCCAGCAGCTTAGCGCTTGTTGACGAGCAGTACTTC. It is translated as CASSLALVDEQYF.

This chain connects TRBV11-2 to TRBJ2-7, with 8 bases lining up with TRBD2. V lost 4 bases to trimming and J lost 3 bases; unmatched junction nucleotides: 2. The CDR3 runs 13 residues. CDR1 and CDR2 (germline): SGHAT, FQNNGV. CDR3 bases: TGTGCCAGCAGCTCCGGGGGGGACTACGAGCAGTACTTC. It translates to CASSSGGDYEQYF.

The chain is built from TRBV11-3 and TRBJ2-5; weak D call: TRBD2 (6 bases). This CDR3 has 16 amino acids. With 4 bases removed from V and 1 base from J, the gap between germline ends came to 16 bases. Per the germline V gene, CDR1 is SGHNT and CDR2 is YENEEA. This chain's CDR3 is CASSSGDVSGQETQYF. CDR3 DNA: TGTGCCAGCAGCTCGGGGGACGTTAGCGGCCAAGAGACCCAGTACTTC.

This clonotype was counted only a few times. This sequence joins TRBV5-1 and TRBJ1-2; D gene unclear. Germline V gene data show CDR1 as SGHRS and CDR2 as YFSETQ. Trimming stripped 0 bases from V and 8 bases from J, with 20 bases between. The CDR3 sequence is 16 residues long. The CDR3 here is CASSLEPAGAGGGYTF. The CDR3 nucleotides read TGCGCCAGCAGCTTGGAACCGGCAGGCGCCGGAGGGGGCTACACCTTC. Looking up the rest from reference TRBV5-1 and TRBJ1-2 gives the full variable domain: KAGVTQTPRYLIKTRGQQVTLSCSPISGHRSVSWYQQTPGQGLQFLFEYFSETQRNKGNFPGRFSGRQFSNSRSEMNVSTLELGDSALYLCASSLEPAGAGGGYTFGSGTRLTVV.

The chain carries TRBV29-1 and TRBJ2-2, with D tentatively TRBD1 (5 bases). Trimming removed 0 bases from V and 6 bases from J, with 11 bases in between. The CDR3 spans 14 residues. The germline CDR1 and CDR2 sequences are SQVTM and ANQGSEA. CDR3: CSVEDPRGAGELFF. The CDR3 DNA follows: TGCAGCGTTGAAGATCCAAGGGGCGCCGGGGAGCTGTTTTTT.

This clonotype was recorded a few times. The chain recombines TRBV4-1 with TRBJ1-1, with 11 nucleotides matching TRBD1. The V gene end was trimmed by 0 bases and the J gene end by 1 base; junction bases not matched to a gene: 13. CDR3 size: 20 residues. The germline V gene has CDR1 MGHRA and CDR2 YSYEKL. The CDR3 DNA sequence: TGCGCCAGCAGCCAAGATCAGGTCCGGGACAGGGGGGCGCGGAACACTGAAGCTTTCTTT. Translation gives CASSQDQVRDRGARNTEAFF.

The rearrangement joins TRBV28 to TRBJ2-3; 9 bases fit TRBD2. Germline CDR1 and CDR2: MDHEN and SYDVKM. This CDR3 is 16 amino acids long. J was trimmed by 7 bases and V by 2 bases; bases with no gene match: 10. The CDR3 reads CASSLLAGIGRYTQYF. The CDR3 DNA reads as TGTGCCAGCAGTTTACTAGCGGGGATTGGGAGATATACGCAGTATTTT.